Listed below are T cell receptor beta chains from one sample, sequenced in a study of beta chain features in type 1 diabetes. Measured with immunoSEQ multiplex PCR; TCRdb has only the in-frame clones, and not every one. Of more than 140,000 clones listed, roughly 9.7% are singletons. Specimen: central memory CD4+ T cells from blood. Receptors originate from a woman between 40 and 50 years old in good health. Each CDR3 is given with its conserved first and last residue.

v_call,j_call,cdr3_aa
TRBV11-2,TRBJ2-7,CASSPLIDRVNPYEQYF
TRBV19,TRBJ2-7,CASSAIRGYEQYF
TRBV23-1,TRBJ1-5,CAGEGNGNQPQHF
TRBV18,TRBJ1-2,CASSPQPLTGAANYGYTF
TRBV18,TRBJ1-2,CASSRQGIGLANYGYTF
TRBV18,TRBJ2-5,CASSPPGQGYQETQYF
TRBV7-6,TRBJ1-1,CASSLDGGTEAFF
TRBV5-1,TRBJ2-5,CASSQGQGVETQYF
TRBV23-1,TRBJ2-3,CASSQPSGGTDTQYF
TRBV2,TRBJ1-1,CASSYSPNTEAFF
TRBV15,TRBJ2-2,CATSPRQGPAGELFF
TRBV12-5,TRBJ1-5,CASGVAWDRLESGNQPQHF
TRBV5-1,TRBJ2-5,CASSLGGRETQYF
TRBV9,TRBJ2-7,CASSPRAGGAYEQYF
TRBV7-7,TRBJ2-2,CASSLLASGELFF
TRBV5-4,TRBJ2-3,CASSLRTGEDTQYF
TRBV2,TRBJ2-7,CASTGVAYEQYF
TRBV18,TRBJ1-1,CASSPRGRNTEAFF
TRBV11-1,TRBJ2-1,CASSFRDSYNEQFF
TRBV4-3,TRBJ1-5,CASSQDQLGHQPQHF
TRBV2,TRBJ1-6,CASSAWQGHSPLHF
TRBV5-1,TRBJ1-4,CASSVDSTNEKLFF
TRBV19,TRBJ1-2,CASSIDRHYGYTF
TRBV4-2,TRBJ1-2,CASSQDGAGLDYGYTF
TRBV9,TRBJ1-1,CASSAGQATLEAFF
TRBV5-1,TRBJ2-1,CASSTAGLAYNEQFF
TRBV6-5,TRBJ1-2,CASRALVGYTF
TRBV7-9,TRBJ2-2,CASSEFVWTDLGTGELFF
TRBV2,TRBJ1-1,CASSGGPFPRVF
TRBV7-8,TRBJ1-4,CASSLAQGREKLFF